These 27 T cell receptor beta chains were all obtained from the same sample, sequenced in a study of blood T cells in healthy people across ages. It was with a sample-barcoded 5' primer and a J-beta primer mix that a second PCR of roughly 7 to 12 cycles was run. TCRdb re-analysed the 5' RACE reads in MiXCR, keeping a single row per CDR3 protein. The sample has 600,000 or so distinct CDR3 sequences, less than 35% seen once; the top ten hold approximately 14%. The sample taken for sequencing was blood. Receptors originate from a woman aged 80 or older in good health.

The chain couples TRBV20-1 to TRBJ1-1; 8 bases match TRBD1. V lost 4 bases to trimming and J lost 11 bases; unmatched junction nucleotides: 12. Germline CDR1 DFQATT, CDR2 SNEGSKA (reference sequence). The CDR3 runs to 13 residues. CDR3 amino acids: CSANLPGQEMAFF. The CDR3 DNA follows: TGCAGTGCTAACCTCCCGGGACAGGAGATGGCTTTCTTT.

This clonotype was recorded at least ten times. The J gene is TRBJ2-3, the V gene TRBV4-3, with D possibly matching TRBD2 (6 bases). Germline V lookup: CDR1 LGHNA, CDR2 YSLEER. The V and J ends lost 3 bases and 2 bases respectively, with 15 bases between them. The CDR3 length is 16 residues. CDR3 protein: CASSQEYGGYTDTQYF. For the CDR3, the DNA is TGCGCCAGCAGCCAGGAGTACGGGGGATACACAGATACGCAGTATTTT.

The gene calls are TRBV9 and TRBJ2-3, with no clear D. V lost 1 base, J lost 2 bases, and 5 bases lay in between. Germline V CDR1 and CDR2: SGDLS, YYNGEE. This CDR3 is 13 amino acids long. CDR3 amino acids: CASSVKITDTQYF. CDR3 nucleotide sequence: TGTGCCAGCAGCGTAAAAATCACAGATACGCAGTATTTT.

The J gene is TRBJ2-7, the V gene TRBV20-1, with 14 bases that match TRBD2. This CDR3 has 16 amino acids. V was clipped by 5 bases and J by 0 bases; unmatched bases: 6. The germline V gene has CDR1 DFQATT and CDR2 SNEGSKA (reference sequence). The CDR3 DNA sequence: TGCAGTGCTGGGGGACTAGCGGGGGTAAGCTCCTACGAGCAGTACTTC. Translated: CSAGGLAGVSSYEQYF.

Only a few counts were recorded for this clonotype. The V call is TRBV5-1, the J call TRBJ2-1; the match to TRBD2 covers 12 bases. This CDR3 contains 18 residues. Trimming removed 3 bases from V and 4 bases from J; junction bases left unmatched: 11. CDR1 SGHRS and CDR2 YFSETQ come from the germline V gene. The CDR3 region has the DNA TGCGCCAGCAGCTCCTACCGACTAGCGGGGGACTTGTACAATGAGCAGTTCTTC. Encoded protein: CASSSYRLAGDLYNEQFF.

This clonotype was detected only a few times. A clone one base away is much larger, so this may be a read error. The chain uses TRBV6-4 and TRBJ2-1; either TRBD1 or TRBD2 may fit D (5 bases each). This CDR3 is built from 15 residues. Per the germline V gene, CDR1 is MRHNA and CDR2 is SNTAGT. CDR3 nucleotide sequence: TGTGCCTGCAGTTGGGGGTCAGGCGGAACTGGTGAGCAGTTCTTC. Amino acids: CACSWGSGGTGEQFF.

This CDR3 is CAISVTDRDTQYF. In DNA form, the CDR3 reads TGTGCCATCAGTGTTACAGACAGGGATACGCAGTATTTT. J is TRBJ2-3 and V is TRBV10-3, with TRBD1 as a possible D gene (6 bases). Germline loops: CDR1 ENHRY, CDR2 SYGVKD. V shed 4 bases and J shed 6 bases, with 11 bases lying between them. This CDR3 has 13 amino acids.

This clonotype was recorded at least ten times. One end of the junction varies from germline; a read error may be responsible. This sequence joins TRBV5-1 and TRBJ2-3; possible D gene TRBD2, 5 bases. CDR3 size: 12 residues. The germline V gene encodes CDR1 SGHRS and CDR2 YFSETQ. The DNA for the CDR3 is TGTGCCAGCAGCTTAAGAGGGGATACGCAGTATTTT. Residues: CASSLRGDTQYF.

A note on this clonotype: At one end, the junction sequence differs from germline, possibly due to a read error. The chain joins TRBV20-1 to TRBJ2-7, with D perhaps matching TRBD1 (7 bases). The CDR3 spans 15 residues. The germline gives CDR1 DFQATT, CDR2 SNEGSKA (reference sequence). This chain's CDR3 is CSVRKGRTGSYEQYF. The CDR3 nucleotides are TGCAGTGTTAGAAAGGGGAGGACAGGCTCCTACGAGCAGTACTTC.

The chain has TRBV7-3 and TRBJ2-3; 10 positions agree with TRBD1. The ends lost 0 bases at V and 0 bases at J; junction bases unmatched: 18. Per germline, CDR1 SGHTA and CDR2 FQGTGA. The CDR3 is 22 residues long. The DNA for the CDR3 is TGTGCCAGCAGCTTAACCCCCCCGGGACAGGGGACCCCTCTCTTCAGCACAGATACGCAGTATTTT. Its protein is CASSLTPPGQGTPLFSTDTQYF.

V is TRBV6-1 and J is TRBJ1-5; D gene uncertain. V was clipped by 8 bases and J by 3 bases, with 11 bases between them. The CDR3 loop spans 13 amino acids. Germline-derived CDR1 and CDR2 are MNHNS and SASEGT. CDR3 coding DNA: TGTGCCAGCGGGCGAGGATCCAATCAGCCCCAGCATTTT. It encodes CASGRGSNQPQHF.

This clonotype was recorded many times. The rearrangement links TRBV28 to TRBJ2-1; the D gene is possibly TRBD2 (6 bases). This CDR3 has 16 residues. Germline loops: CDR1 MDHEN, CDR2 SYDVKM. Trimming removed 9 bases from V and 6 bases from J, with 24 bases in between. CDR3 protein: CASLPTRGTERNEQFF. The CDR3 bases are TGTGCCAGTCTTCCTACCCGCGGGACCGAACGCAATGAGCAGTTCTTC.

The table lists this clonotype with many counts. The chain carries TRBV6-6 and TRBJ2-3; 7 bases align to TRBD2. Germline assignment: CDR1 MNHNY and CDR2 SVGAGI (reference sequence). This CDR3 comprises 15 residues. V shed 6 bases, J shed 0 bases, and the junction held 6 bases outside the gene matches. The chain's CDR3 is CASRGTTGSTDTQYF. CDR3 bases: TGTGCCAGCAGAGGGACTACGGGTAGCACAGATACGCAGTATTTT.

This clonotype was counted at least ten times. The CDR3 here is CATSDLYNEQFF. The CDR3 DNA reads as TGTGCCACCAGTGATTTGTACAATGAGCAGTTCTTC. The chain recombines TRBV24-1 with TRBJ2-1; no clear D. The V gene lost 0 bases and the J gene lost 4 bases, with 0 bases spanning the gap. The CDR3 extends over 12 amino acids. The germline CDR1 and CDR2 sequences are KGHDR and SFDVKD.

In its sample, this clonotype was seen many times. The chain couples TRBV7-3 to TRBJ2-1; 12 bases line up with TRBD2. J lost 7 bases, V lost 5 bases, and 3 bases had no gene match. The CDR3 is made up of 14 amino acids. Germline V gene sequence: CDR1 SGHTA, CDR2 FQGTGA. The CDR3 protein is CASSPGTSGNEQFF. In nucleotides, the CDR3 is TGTGCCAGCAGCCCCGGGACTAGCGGGAATGAGCAGTTCTTC.

DNA of the CDR3: TGTGCCAGCACCAGGACAGGGGACACCGGGGAGCTGTTTTTT. Translating gives CASTRTGDTGELFF. The rearrangement links TRBV6-6 to TRBJ2-2; 9 bases are shared with TRBD1. V was clipped by 7 bases and J by 3 bases; unmatched bases: 3. Germline CDR1 and CDR2: MNHNY and SVGAGI (reference sequence). This CDR3 is 14 amino acids long.

This clonotype was seen only a few times. This chain uses TRBV6-1 with TRBJ2-3, with TRBD1 matching over 9 bases. Germline V gene sequence: CDR1 MNHNS, CDR2 SASEGT. V dropped 6 bases and J dropped 4; count of bases not matched to a gene: 5. This CDR3 is built from 14 residues. The CDR3 here is CASRDRGISDTQYF. In nucleotides, the CDR3 is TGTGCCAGCAGGGACAGGGGAATTTCAGATACGCAGTATTTT.

Comments on this clonotype: A much larger clonotype is one base distant, so this may be a read error. This chain uses TRBV6-6 with TRBJ2-5; 10 nucleotides agree with TRBD2. CDR3 length equals 16 residues. V trimming: 4 bases; J trimming: 11 bases; junction bases outside the gene matches: 16. Germline-derived CDR1 and CDR2 are MNHNY and SVGAGI (reference sequence). DNA of the CDR3: TGTGCCAGCAGTTCCGATAGCGGGGGGTCACACAATGAGCAGTACTTC. This sequence encodes CASSSDSGGSHNEQYF.

The chain recombines TRBV5-1 with TRBJ1-2, with D uncertain. The V end lost 4 bases, the J end lost 8 bases, and 15 bases lay between the germline ends. Germline assignment: CDR1 SGHRS and CDR2 YFSETQ. The CDR3 loop spans 13 amino acids. The CDR3 coding sequence is TGCGCCAGCAGCCCCGGGCCGGATAGGGGCTACACCTTC. Translation gives CASSPGPDRGYTF.

Only a few counts were recorded for this clonotype. J is TRBJ1-6 and V is TRBV7-2; a possible D gene is TRBD1 (6 bases). V was trimmed by 3 bases and J by 0 bases, leaving 12 bases between them. The CDR3 is 17 amino acids. Germline CDR1 and CDR2: SGHTA and FQGNSA. CDR3 residues: CASSLDSSPSYNSPLHF. Written as DNA, the CDR3 is TGTGCCAGCAGCTTGGACAGTTCCCCCTCCTATAATTCACCCCTCCACTTT.

This clonotype has at least ten counts. The chain is built from TRBV7-8 and TRBJ2-7; 10 bases map to TRBD1. Trimming removed 5 bases from V and 0 bases from J; junction bases left unmatched: 10. The CDR3 is 17 amino acids. Germline V gene lookup returns CDR1 SGHVS and CDR2 FQNEAQ. CDR3 loop: CASSAPGTGAISYEQYF. Written as DNA, the CDR3 is TGTGCCAGCAGCGCACCCGGGACAGGGGCCATCTCCTACGAGCAGTACTTC.

The V and J genes are TRBV11-2 and TRBJ2-1; D possibly uses TRBD1 or TRBD2 (6 bases each). The germline V and J ends were trimmed by 6 bases and 7 bases, with 16 bases remaining between them. The CDR3 covers 14 residues. Germline CDR1 and CDR2: SGHAT and FQNNGV. The CDR3 region has the DNA TGTGCCAGCAGGCGAGGGGGGCCGCGGAATGAGCAGTTCTTC. Protein product: CASRRGGPRNEQFF.

Turning to this clonotype: One base away lies a much larger clone, so this may be a sequencing read error. The V gene is TRBV20-1, the J gene TRBJ1-3; 8 bases are shared with TRBD1. The germline gives CDR1 DFQATT, CDR2 SNEGSKA (reference sequence). The CDR3 length is 16 residues. The DNA for the CDR3 is TGCAGTGCTAGAGGCGCAGGGGGCGGGAGAGGAAACGCCATATATTTT. It codes for CSARGAGGGRGNAIYF.

About this clonotype itself: The junction shows a germline mismatch at one end, possibly a read error. The chain couples TRBV12-3 or TRBV12-4 to TRBJ2-3; D remains unclear. The CDR3 has 12 residues. Here the CDR3 DNA reads TGTGCCAGTAGTTTGTGCGCAGATACGCAGTATTTT. This sequence encodes CASSLCADTQYF.

This clonotype was seen many times. V and J are TRBV4-2 and TRBJ1-2; the match to TRBD1 covers 7 bases. Germline V CDR1 and CDR2: LGHNA, YNFKEQ. V was clipped by 0 bases and J by 3 bases; unmatched bases: 4. The CDR3 runs to 15 residues. The DNA of the CDR3 is TGTGCCAGCAGCCAAGATGACAGGGAAGACTATGGCTACACCTTC. This gives the protein CASSQDDREDYGYTF.

This clonotype has at least ten counts. The CDR3 here is CASSQTTGPGTEAFF. CDR3 DNA sequence: TGCGCCAGCAGCCAAACCACAGGGCCGGGGACTGAAGCTTTCTTT. The chain has TRBV5-1 and TRBJ1-1, with TRBD1 as a possible D gene (6 bases). CDR1 is SGHRS, CDR2 YFSETQ, per germline. The CDR3 extends over 15 amino acids. V was trimmed by 4 bases and J by 5 bases, leaving 18 bases between them.

Note on this clonotype: A much larger clone differs from this one at a single base, so this may be a read error. The chain employs TRBV5-1 and TRBJ2-1; D unclear. TRBJ2-7 matches the DNA end more closely, so the J call is doubtful. This CDR3 is 14 amino acids long. Germline V lookup: CDR1 SGHRS, CDR2 YFSETQ. The CDR3 DNA sequence: TGCGCCAGCGGCGGATGGGGATCCTACAATGAGCAGTACTTC. It yields the protein CASGGWGSYNEQYF.